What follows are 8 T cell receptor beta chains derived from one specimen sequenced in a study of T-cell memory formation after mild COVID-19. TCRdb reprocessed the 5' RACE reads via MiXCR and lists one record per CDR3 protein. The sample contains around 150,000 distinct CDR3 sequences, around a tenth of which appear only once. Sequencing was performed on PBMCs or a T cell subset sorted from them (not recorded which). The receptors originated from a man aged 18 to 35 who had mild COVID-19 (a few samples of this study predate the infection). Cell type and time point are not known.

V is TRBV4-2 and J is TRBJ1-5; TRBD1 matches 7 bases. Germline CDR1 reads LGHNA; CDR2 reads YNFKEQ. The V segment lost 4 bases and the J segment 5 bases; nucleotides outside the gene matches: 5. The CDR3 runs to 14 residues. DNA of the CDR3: TGTGCCAGCAGCCGGGACAGCCAGTATCAGCCCCAGCATTTT. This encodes CASSRDSQYQPQHF.

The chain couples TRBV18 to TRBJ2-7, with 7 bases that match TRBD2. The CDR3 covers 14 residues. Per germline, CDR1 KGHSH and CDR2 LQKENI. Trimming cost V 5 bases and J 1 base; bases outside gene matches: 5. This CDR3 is CASSKRGESYEQYF. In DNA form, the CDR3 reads TGTGCCAGCTCAAAACGGGGGGAATCCTACGAGCAGTACTTC.

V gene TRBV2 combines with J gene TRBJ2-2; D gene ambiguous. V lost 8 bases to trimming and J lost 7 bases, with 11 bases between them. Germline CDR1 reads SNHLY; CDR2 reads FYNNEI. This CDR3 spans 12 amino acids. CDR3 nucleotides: TGTGCCAGCGAGCCGATCGGCGGGGAGCTGTTTTTT. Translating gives CASEPIGGELFF.

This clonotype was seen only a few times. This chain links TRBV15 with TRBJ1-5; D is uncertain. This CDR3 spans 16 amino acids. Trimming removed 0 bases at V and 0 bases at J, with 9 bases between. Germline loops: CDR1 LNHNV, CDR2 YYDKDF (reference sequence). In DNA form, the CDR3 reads TGTGCCACCAGCAGAGATCAACTTCGTAGCAATCAGCCCCAGCATTTT. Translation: CATSRDQLRSNQPQHF.

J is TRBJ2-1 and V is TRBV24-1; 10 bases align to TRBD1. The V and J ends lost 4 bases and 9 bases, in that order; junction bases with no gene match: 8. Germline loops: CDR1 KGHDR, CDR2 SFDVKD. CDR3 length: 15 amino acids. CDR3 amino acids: CATSEGTGADFEQFF. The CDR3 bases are TGTGCCACCAGTGAGGGGACAGGGGCCGACTTTGAGCAGTTCTTC.

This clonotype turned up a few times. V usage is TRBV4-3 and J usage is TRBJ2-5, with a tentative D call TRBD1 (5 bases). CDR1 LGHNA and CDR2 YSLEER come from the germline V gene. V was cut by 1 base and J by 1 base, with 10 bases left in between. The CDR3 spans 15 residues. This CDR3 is CASSQGQGAQETQYF. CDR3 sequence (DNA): TGCGCCAGCAGCCAAGGTCAGGGTGCCCAAGAGACCCAGTACTTC.

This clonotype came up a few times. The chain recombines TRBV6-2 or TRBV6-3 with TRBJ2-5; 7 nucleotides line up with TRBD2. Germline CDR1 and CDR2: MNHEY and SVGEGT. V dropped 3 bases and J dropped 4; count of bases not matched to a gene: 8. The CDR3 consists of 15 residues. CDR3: CASSYGAGRRETQYF. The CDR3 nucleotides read TGTGCCAGCAGTTATGGAGCGGGGCGAAGAGAGACCCAGTACTTC.

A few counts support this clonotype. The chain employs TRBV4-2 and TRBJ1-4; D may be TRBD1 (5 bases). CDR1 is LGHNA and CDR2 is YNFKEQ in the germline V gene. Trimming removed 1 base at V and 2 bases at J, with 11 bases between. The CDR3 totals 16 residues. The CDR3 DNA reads TGTGCCAGCAGCCAAGCAAGGAGGGGTACTAATGAAAAACTGTTTTTT. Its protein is CASSQARRGTNEKLFF.